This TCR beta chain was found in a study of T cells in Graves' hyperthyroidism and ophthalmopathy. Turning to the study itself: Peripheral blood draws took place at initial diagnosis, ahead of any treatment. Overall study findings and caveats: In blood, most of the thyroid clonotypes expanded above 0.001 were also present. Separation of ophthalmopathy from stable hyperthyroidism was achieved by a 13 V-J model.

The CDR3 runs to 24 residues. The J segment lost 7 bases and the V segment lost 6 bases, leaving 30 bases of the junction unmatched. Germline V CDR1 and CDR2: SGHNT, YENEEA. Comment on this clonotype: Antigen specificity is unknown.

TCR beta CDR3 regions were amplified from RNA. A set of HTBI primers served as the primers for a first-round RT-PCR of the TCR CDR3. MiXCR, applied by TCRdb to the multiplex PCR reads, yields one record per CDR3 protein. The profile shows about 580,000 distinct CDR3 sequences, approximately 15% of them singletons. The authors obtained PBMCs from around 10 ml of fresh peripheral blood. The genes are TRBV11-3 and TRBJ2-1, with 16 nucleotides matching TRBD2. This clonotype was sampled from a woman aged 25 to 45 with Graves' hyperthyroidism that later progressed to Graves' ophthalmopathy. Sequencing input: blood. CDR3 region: CASRLSGTGRFGTSGRDLYNEQFF. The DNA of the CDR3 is TGTGCCAGCAGGTTATCCGGGACAGGGAGGTTTGGGACTAGCGGGAGGGATTTGTATAATGAGCAGTTCTTC.